This TCR beta chain came from a study of cytomegalovirus exposure and HLA in healthy donors. As for the study in general: The approximately 120 validation repertoires and the roughly 690 first-cohort repertoires shared a platform, a later analysis reported. Study outcomes and limitations: Cytomegalovirus association was assigned to about 150 TCR beta chains. Reported performance of the classifier showed diagnosis of cytomegalovirus status with high specificity and sensitivity.

The germline CDR1 and CDR2 sequences are SGHDT and YYEEEE. Unmatched junction bases numbered 5, after V lost 4 bases and J lost 6 bases. CDR3 size: 14 residues. Data came from immunoSEQ multiplex PCR; TCRdb stores just in-frame clones and leaves some out. The sample shows about 260,000 clones, less than 95% of them seen only once. With respect to this clone: The antigen remains undetermined.

The source material was PBMCs. The chain carries TRBV5-6 and TRBJ2-7; 12 bases map to TRBD1. This TCR came from a woman aged 25 to 39 in good health and CMV-seronegative. The CDR3 DNA reads TGTGCCAGCAGCCTAGGGACAGGGGGCCTCGAGCAGTACTTC. As protein: CASSLGTGGLEQYF.